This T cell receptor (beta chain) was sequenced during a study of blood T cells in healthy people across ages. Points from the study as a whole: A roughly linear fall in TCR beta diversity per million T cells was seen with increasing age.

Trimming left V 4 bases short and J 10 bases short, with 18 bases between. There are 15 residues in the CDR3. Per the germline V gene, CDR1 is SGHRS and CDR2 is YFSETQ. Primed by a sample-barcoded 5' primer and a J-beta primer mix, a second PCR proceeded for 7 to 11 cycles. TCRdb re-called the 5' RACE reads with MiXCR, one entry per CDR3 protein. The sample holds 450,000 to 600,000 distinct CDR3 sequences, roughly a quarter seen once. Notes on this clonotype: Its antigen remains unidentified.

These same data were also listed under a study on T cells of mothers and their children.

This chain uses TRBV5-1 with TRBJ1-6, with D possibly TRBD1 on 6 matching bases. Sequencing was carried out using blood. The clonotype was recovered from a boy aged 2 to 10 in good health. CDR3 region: CASSRDGGAGSPLHF. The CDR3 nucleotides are TGCGCCAGCAGCAGGGACGGGGGGGCTGGATCACCCCTCCACTTT.